The sequence of this T cell receptor (beta chain) was determined in a study of T cell repertoires in cytomegalovirus infection. General study results and limits: Cumulative frequency of public TCR beta families picked out carriers of CMV plus the relevant HLA.

This clonotype was found a few times. No antigen is known for it. One entry per CDR3 protein results from TCRdb running MiXCR on the reads. Among about half a million distinct CDR3 sequences, 30% to 40% were seen once, and the ten largest hold roughly a sixth. J gave up 2 bases and V 2 bases, and 6 bases lay outside the gene matches. This CDR3 has 17 residues. CDR1 and CDR2 from the germline V gene are LNHNV and YYDKDF (reference sequence). The input for sequencing was cultured PBMCs, taken from culture after CMV antigen stimulation. This rearrangement joins TRBV15 to TRBJ2-3, with 11 bases lining up with TRBD2. The source of this sequence is a human donor in good health (CMV status not recorded). Some clones in this sample may be carry-over from other donors' samples. The CDR3 sequence is CATSRLGLAENTDTQYF. DNA for the CDR3: TGTGCCACCAGCAGACTGGGACTAGCGGAAAACACAGATACGCAGTATTTT.